The entry that follows covers one T cell receptor beta chain sequence. The CDR3 covers 12 residues. Germline loops: CDR1 SEHNR, CDR2 FQNEAQ (reference sequence). Trimming removed 1 base at V and 10 bases at J, with 10 bases between. This specimen comes from a study of blood T cells in healthy people across ages. In the study overall: Template-switching capture recovered about one barcoded beta molecule per two T cells.

The amount of total RNA extracted per sample was at least 5.5 micrograms. Primers used in a second PCR of roughly 6 to 11 cycles were a sample-barcoded 5' primer and a J-beta primer mix. Paired-end reads containing CDR3 totaled no fewer than 2.5 million for each sample. A single record per CDR3 protein comes from TCRdb applying MiXCR to the 5' RACE reads. This sample yields about 780,000 distinct CDR3 sequences, of which around two thirds are seen a single time; 25% to 30% belongs to the top ten. This chain uses TRBV7-9 with TRBJ1-1, with unresolved D. The sequenced sample consisted of blood. This clonotype was obtained from a man under 40 in good health. DNA of the CDR3: TGTGCCAGCAGCTTAGATGGGCGCCGAGCTTTCTTT. It specifies CASSLDGRRAFF.